The 22 T cell receptor beta chains presented below share a single source sample, sequenced in a study of blood T cell repertoires in COVID-19. Sequencing used immunoSEQ multiplex PCR; TCRdb keeps in-frame clones, though not all of them. The sample records under 85,000 clones, roughly 90% being singletons. Sequencing input: peripheral blood. All receptors come from a man aged 65 to 85 with active or convalescent COVID-19.

The gene calls are TRBV7-8 and TRBJ2-2, with TRBD1 identical over 11 bases. This CDR3 contains 17 residues. Looked up from germline, CDR1 is SGHVS and CDR2 is FQNEAQ. Trimming at V came to 5 bases and at J to 3 bases, leaving 8 bases not matched to a gene. CDR3 nucleotides: TGTGCCAGCAGCCCTTGGGACAGGGGGACCGACACCGGGGAGCTGTTTTTT. Protein sequence: CASSPWDRGTDTGELFF.

The CDR3 DNA sequence: TGTGCCAGCAATCCCCGGGCGGGGGGGGATGAGCAGTTCTTC. This gives the protein CASNPRAGGDEQFF. The rearrangement links TRBV27 to TRBJ2-1, with 9 bases fitting TRBD2. The CDR3 extends over 14 amino acids. The germline V gene encodes CDR1 MNHEY and CDR2 SMNVEV (reference sequence). Trimming removed 7 bases from V and 8 bases from J; junction bases left unmatched: 9.

This clone was recorded only once. V is TRBV5-1 and J is TRBJ2-7; 10 bases map to TRBD1. The CDR3 sequence is 15 residues long. Germline V gives CDR1 SGHRS, CDR2 YFSETQ. With 0 bases clipped from V and 5 bases from J, the junction kept 5 bases outside the gene matches. CDR3 in amino acids: CASSLGGQGLDEQYF. Here the CDR3 DNA reads TGCGCCAGCAGCTTGGGGGGACAGGGGTTGGACGAGCAGTACTTC. Combining the CDR3 with reference TRBV5-1 and TRBJ2-7 gives the whole variable domain KAGVTQTPRYLIKTRGQQVTLSCSPISGHRSVSWYQQTPGQGLQFLFEYFSETQRNKGNFPGRFSGRQFSNSRSEMNVSTLELGDSALYLCASSLGGQGLDEQYFGPGTRLTVT.

CDR3: CASTVDRAVNSPLHF. The CDR3 DNA is TGTGCCAGCACCGTTGACAGGGCGGTTAATTCACCCCTCCACTTT. V gene TRBV27 combines with J gene TRBJ1-6; 7 bases line up with TRBD1. The CDR3 loop spans 15 amino acids. V gave up 7 bases and J gave up 6 bases; unmatched junction bases: 9. CDR1 is MNHEY, CDR2 SMNVEV, per germline (reference sequence).

This chain joins TRBV6-6 and TRBJ1-5; a possible D gene is TRBD1 (5 bases). The germline V gene has CDR1 MNHNY and CDR2 SVGAGI (reference sequence). The length of the CDR3 is 14 residues. Between the trimmed V and J ends, which lost 8 bases and 3 bases, there was a span of 14 bases. The CDR3 protein is CASSAQGYNQPQHF. CDR3 sequence (DNA): TGTGCCAGCTCTGCGCAGGGTTACAATCAGCCCCAGCATTTT.

This clone came up once. In DNA form, the CDR3 reads TGTGCCAGCAGTGAAGAGGAGGGGAGGACTACCCAGTACTTC. Amino acid sequence: CASSEEEGRTTQYF. V usage is TRBV2 and J usage is TRBJ2-5; the D gene is possibly TRBD2 (6 bases). Germline CDR1 and CDR2: SNHLY and FYNNEI. The V end was cut by 1 base, the J end by 8 bases, with 14 bases between. This CDR3 has 14 residues.

The rearrangement joins TRBV4-1 to TRBJ1-6, with D possibly matching TRBD1 (5 bases). The CDR3 is made up of 17 amino acids. The V gene's germline CDR1 is MGHRA and CDR2 YSYEKL. With 2 bases removed from V and 7 bases from J, the gap between germline ends came to 18 bases. CDR3 sequence reads: CASSQFTTDTRNSPLHF. CDR3 nucleotide sequence: TGCGCCAGCAGCCAATTTACGACAGATACGAGAAATTCACCCCTCCACTTT.

This chain uses TRBV2 with TRBJ1-6; 7 nucleotides align to TRBD1. The CDR3 runs to 14 residues. The ends lost 0 bases at V and 10 bases at J; junction bases unmatched: 3. From germline, CDR1 is SNHLY and CDR2 FYNNEI. In nucleotides, the CDR3 is TGTGCCAGCAGTGAAGCGGGGGACAGATCACCCCTCCACTTT. As protein: CASSEAGDRSPLHF.

The CDR3 here is CASSAGLAHEQYF. The CDR3, as DNA: TGTGCCAGTAGTGCGGGACTAGCCCACGAGCAGTACTTC. The chain uses TRBV19 and TRBJ2-7; TRBD2 aligns across 9 bases. The V gene's germline CDR1 is LNHDA and CDR2 SQIVND (reference sequence). This CDR3 has 13 residues. V dropped 5 bases and J dropped 5; count of bases not matched to a gene: 4.

The rearrangement links TRBV11-3 to TRBJ2-1; 10 bases match TRBD2. Germline trimming cut 0 bases from V and 2 bases from J; bases unmatched to any gene: 1. Looked up from germline, CDR1 is SGHNT and CDR2 is YENEEA. CDR3 length: 16 residues. Written as DNA, the CDR3 is TGTGCCAGCAGCTTAGATCTAGCGGGGGCCTACAATGAGCAGTTCTTC. As protein: CASSLDLAGAYNEQFF.

This clone was counted between two and nine times. The chain is built from TRBV30 and TRBJ1-1; no clear D. The length of the CDR3 is 13 residues. Germline assignment: CDR1 GTSNPN and CDR2 SVGIG (reference sequence). The V and J ends lost 3 bases and 2 bases respectively, with 10 bases between them. The chain's CDR3 is CAWSLTVNTEAFF. Written as DNA, the CDR3 is TGTGCCTGGAGCTTAACAGTTAACACTGAAGCTTTCTTT.

This clone was seen a single time. This chain links TRBV21-1 with TRBJ1-4; no DNA check was done on the table's D call, TRBD1. TRBV21-1 is an annotated pseudogene. The CDR3 has 14 amino acids. The CDR3 spells CASSSQGAREKLFF. As DNA, the CDR3 is TGTGCCAGCAGCTCACAGGGGGCGCGGGAAAAACTGTTTTTT.

This chain uses TRBV5-4 with TRBJ1-1, with 7 nucleotides matching TRBD1. Per germline, CDR1 SGHNT and CDR2 YYREEE (reference sequence). V lost 5 bases to trimming and J lost 9 bases; unmatched junction nucleotides: 10. CDR3 length: 13 residues. The CDR3 region is CASRGGQLQKAFF. CDR3 coding DNA: TGTGCCAGCAGAGGGGGACAGCTGCAGAAAGCTTTCTTT.

The chain couples TRBV12-3 or TRBV12-4 to TRBJ1-1; unclear D gene. Trimming stripped 8 bases from V and 1 base from J, with 8 bases between. This CDR3 has 12 amino acids. In DNA form, the CDR3 reads TGTGCCAGCTCGTATCCGAACACTGAAGCTTTCTTT. This gives the protein CASSYPNTEAFF.

This chain joins TRBV5-4 and TRBJ1-2; 9 positions match TRBD1. V was clipped by 3 bases and J by 8 bases; unmatched bases: 8. The germline V gene has CDR1 SGHNT and CDR2 YYREEE (reference sequence). CDR3 length: 14 residues. Here the CDR3 DNA reads TGTGCCAGCAGCTCGGGACAGGGCCTGCCGGGCTACACCTTC. Amino acid sequence: CASSSGQGLPGYTF.

This clone showed up just once. V usage is TRBV5-4 and J usage is TRBJ2-2; no firm D call. CDR1 is SGHNT, CDR2 YYREEE, per germline (reference sequence). The CDR3 covers 15 residues. V was cut by 1 base and J by 0 bases, with 7 bases left in between. CDR3 residues: CASSLSGTNTGELFF. CDR3 in DNA: TGTGCCAGCAGCTTGTCGGGTACGAACACCGGGGAGCTGTTTTTT. The entire variable domain, with the rest obtained from reference TRBV5-4 and TRBJ2-2, is as follows: ETGVTQSPTHLIKTRGQQVTLRCSSQSGHNTVSWYQQALGQGPQFIFQYYREEENGRGNFPPRFSGLQFPNYSSELNVNALELDDSALYLCASSLSGTNTGELFFGEGSRLTVL.

This rearrangement joins TRBV7-8 to TRBJ2-5, with 9 nucleotides matching TRBD2. There are 19 residues in the CDR3. Germline assignment: CDR1 SGHVS and CDR2 FQNEAQ. Losses at the gene ends were 5 bases for V and 4 bases for J; bases not matched to a gene: 20. CDR3 sequence (DNA): TGTGCCAGCAGCCCCCTAATGGCGGGGGGGCTCGTTCAACGAGAGACCCAGTACTTC. This sequence encodes CASSPLMAGGLVQRETQYF.

The chain recombines TRBV3-1 (or the pseudogene TRBV3-2) with TRBJ1-5, with 7 bases identical to TRBD1. The V gene end was trimmed by 3 bases and the J gene end by 5 bases; junction bases not matched to a gene: 10. Germline CDR1 LGHDT, CDR2 YNNKEL (reference sequence). This CDR3 has 16 amino acids. The CDR3 is CASSQSKQGDHQPQHF. In DNA, the CDR3 is TGTGCCAGCAGCCAGAGTAAGCAGGGGGACCATCAGCCCCAGCATTTT.

The chain employs TRBV5-1 and TRBJ2-7; TRBD2 aligns across 7 bases. CDR1 and CDR2 (germline): SGHRS, YFSETQ. The trim removed 1 base at V and 0 bases at J, leaving 4 bases unmatched. This CDR3 is 15 amino acids long. CDR3 region: CASSLSGGNSYEQYF. CDR3 in DNA: TGCGCCAGCAGCTTGTCCGGGGGGAACTCCTACGAGCAGTACTTC.

This chain joins TRBV5-1 and TRBJ2-1; 7 nucleotides align to TRBD1. The CDR3 has 13 amino acids. Germline CDR1 and CDR2: SGHRS and YFSETQ. Unmatched junction bases numbered 7, after V lost 0 bases and J lost 13 bases. The CDR3 loop reads CASSLGDRQGQFF. As DNA, the CDR3 is TGCGCCAGCAGCTTGGGGGACCGACAGGGCCAGTTCTTC.

The chain couples TRBV5-1 to TRBJ1-1; 8 bases agree with TRBD1. This CDR3 has 12 residues. With 4 bases clipped from V and 11 bases from J, the junction kept 7 bases outside the gene matches. CDR1 and CDR2 from the germline V gene are SGHRS and YFSETQ. CDR3 coding DNA: TGCGCCAGCAGCCCCGGGGACAGGAGGGCTTTCTTT. Protein sequence: CASSPGDRRAFF.

This chain uses TRBV6-5 with TRBJ2-7, with 11 bases matching TRBD1. This CDR3 region has 16 residues. Per the germline V gene, CDR1 is MNHEY and CDR2 is SVGAGI. With 0 bases clipped from V and 9 bases from J, the junction kept 10 bases outside the gene matches. The chain's CDR3 is CASSYSPWTGGAAQYF. The DNA for the CDR3 is TGTGCCAGCAGTTACTCACCCTGGACAGGGGGCGCCGCGCAGTACTTC.